The clone carrying this T cell receptor beta chain was counted a single time. The ends were cut back, 8 bases at V and 4 bases at J, with 9 bases in the middle. This CDR3 is built from 12 residues. Germline loops: CDR1 MNHNS, CDR2 SASEGT. Vbeta (60) and Jbeta (13) primers were used in the PCR. Sequencing used immunoSEQ multiplex PCR; TCRdb keeps in-frame clones, though not all of them. Of 100,000 to 150,000 clones listed, around three quarters are singletons. This record comes from a study of cytomegalovirus exposure and HLA in healthy donors. The clonotype originates from a man aged 30 to 45 in good health and CMV-seronegative. The sample taken for sequencing was PBMCs. The gene calls are TRBV6-1 and TRBJ2-1; D gene unclear. The DNA of the CDR3 is TGTGCCAGCTTGGAGCTTTACAATGAGCAGTTCTTC. Its translation: CASLELYNEQFF.